A selection of T cell receptor beta chains follows, all from one sample in a study of blood T cells in healthy people across ages. TCRdb independently ran MiXCR on the 5' RACE reads; one entry per CDR3 protein. The sample shows 1,800,000 or so distinct CDR3 sequences, 30% to 40% of them seen only once. Sample: blood. The receptors stem from a human donor in good health. Both conserved end residues are part of each CDR3. Fields, in order: D gene, clone size, J gene, V gene, CDR3 protein, CDR3 DNA. A D gene is named only where the DNA matches it firmly. Expanded clones get a size class; other rows say once, few or many, or leave the size out.

>.|.|TRBJ2-4|TRBV28
CASRWAGIQYF
TGTGCCAGCAGGTGGGCAGGAATTCAGTACTTC
>TRBD2|.|TRBJ2-7|TRBV11-3
CASSLDGFGGADEQYF
TGTGCCAGCAGCTTAGATGGGTTCGGGGGGGCGGACGAGCAGTACTTC
>.|.|TRBJ1-2|TRBV4-1
CASSQEPSVGYYGYTF
TGCGCCAGCAGCCAAGAACCCTCGGTAGGCTACTATGGCTACACCTTC
>.|.|TRBJ1-5|TRBV4-1
CASSQGTVGQPRHF
TGCGCCAGCAGCCAAGGGACAGTGGGTCAGCCCCGGCATTTT
>TRBD2|.|TRBJ2-5|TRBV5-1
CASTELAGGQETQYF
TGCGCCAGCACCGAACTAGCGGGGGGGCAAGAGACCCAGTACTTC
>.|few|TRBJ2-3|TRBV29-1
CSVGGLRFTDTQYF
TGCAGCGTGGGAGGTCTACGATTCACAGATACGCAGTATTTT
>TRBD2|.|TRBJ2-1|TRBV5-1
CASSPKTSGSSYNEQFF
TGCGCCAGCAGCCCCAAGACTAGCGGCAGCTCCTACAATGAGCAGTTCTTC
>.|.|TRBJ2-1|TRBV20-1
CSARDPNGKQFF
TGCAGTGCTAGAGACCCGAATGGGAAGCAGTTCTTC
>.|many|TRBJ1-5|TRBV6-2/TRBV6-3
CASSYWDVRNQPQHF
TGTGCCAGCAGTTACTGGGACGTCCGGAATCAGCCCCAGCATTTT
>.|.|TRBJ2-7|TRBV7-2
CASSFIREDEQYF
TGTGCCAGCAGCTTCATCAGGGAAGACGAGCAGTACTTC
>.|.|TRBJ2-1|TRBV20-1
CSADGLYNEQFF
TGCAGTGCTGACGGACTCTACAATGAGCAGTTCTTC
>.|few|TRBJ2-5|TRBV11-2
CASSVREETQYF
TGTGCCAGCAGCGTACGGGAGGAGACCCAGTACTTC
>TRBD1|.|TRBJ1-1|TRBV20-1
CSARDRVGAFF
TGCAGTGCTAGGGACAGGGTAGGAGCTTTCTTT
>TRBD1|few|TRBJ2-7|TRBV15
CATARDRYYEQYF
TGTGCCACCGCACGGGACAGGTACTACGAGCAGTACTTC
>.|.|TRBJ2-4|TRBV5-4
CASSLIGSENIQYF
TGTGCCAGCAGCTTGATAGGGTCCGAAAACATTCAGTACTTC
>.|.|TRBJ1-1|TRBV12-3/TRBV12-4
CASSLDNRGVKAFF
TGTGCCAGCAGTTTAGATAATCGAGGAGTTAAAGCTTTCTTT
>.|few|TRBJ1-2|TRBV6-2/TRBV6-3
CASSYYTDGYTF
TGTGCCAGCAGTTACTACACAGACGGCTACACCTTC
>.|few|TRBJ2-7|TRBV20-1
CSASLLKEQYF
TGCAGTGCTAGCCTTTTAAAAGAGCAGTACTTC
>.|few|TRBJ1-1|TRBV6-2/TRBV6-3
CASREDLYTEAFF
TGTGCCAGCAGGGAGGATCTTTACACTGAAGCTTTCTTT
>.|few|TRBJ2-5|TRBV20-1
CSARDELHQETQYF
TGCAGTGCTAGAGATGAACTACACCAAGAGACCCAGTACTTC
>.|.|TRBJ1-2|TRBV18
CASSPTGRSDGYTF
TGTGCCAGCTCACCAACCGGACGGTCGGATGGCTACACCTTC
>.|.|TRBJ2-1|TRBV7-9
CVSSLASGPGCNEQFF
TGTGTCAGCAGCTTAGCTTCGGGGCCAGGCTGCAATGAGCAGTTCTTC
>.|.|TRBJ2-3|TRBV30
CAWSNQGRGMDTQYF
TGTGCCTGGAGTAATCAGGGACGGGGGATGGATACGCAGTATTTT
>TRBD2|.|TRBJ2-7|TRBV5-6
CASSWGGERDEQYF
TGTGCCAGCAGCTGGGGGGGGGAGAGGGACGAGCAGTACTTC
>.|.|TRBJ1-2|TRBV7-2
CASSLRLMGRSSYGYTF
TGTGCCAGCAGCTTAAGGTTAATGGGCAGAAGTAGCTATGGCTACACCTTC
>TRBD1|few|TRBJ2-1|TRBV24-1
CATSDSGQGYEQFF
TGTGCCACCAGTGATTCGGGACAGGGATATGAGCAGTTCTTC
>.|.|TRBJ1-2|TRBV7-3
CASSLGSGFGYTF
TGTGCCAGCAGCTTAGGATCGGGGTTTGGCTACACCTTC
>.|.|TRBJ2-7|TRBV12-3/TRBV12-4
CASSSYFNEQYF
TGTGCCAGCAGTTCATACTTCAACGAGCAGTACTTC
>TRBD2|few|TRBJ2-7|TRBV9
CASSALAGGLYEQYF
TGTGCCAGCAGCGCTCTAGCGGGGGGGTTATACGAGCAGTACTTC
>.|.|TRBJ2-1|TRBV29-1
CSVDLAEETQFF
TGCAGCGTTGACTTAGCGGAAGAGACCCAGTTCTTC
>.|.|TRBJ1-1|TRBV20-1
CSALTGRREAFF
TGCAGTGCCCTCACAGGGAGAAGAGAGGCTTTCTTT
>.|.|TRBJ1-2|TRBV9
CASSAHSGLTNYGYTF
TGTGCCAGCAGCGCCCATTCGGGACTCACGAACTATGGCTACACCTTC
>.|many|TRBJ2-4|TRBV12-5
CASGPGNIQYF
TGTGCTAGTGGTCCAGGAAACATTCAGTACTTC
>.|.|TRBJ2-7|TRBV28
CASRGGSGTGNFEQYF
TGTGCCAGCAGGGGGGGTTCGGGGACGGGCAATTTCGAGCAGTACTTC
>.|few|TRBJ2-4|TRBV15
CATSRAYPDGDIQYF
TGTGCCACCAGCAGGGCGTATCCCGATGGGGACATTCAGTACTTC
>TRBD1|.|TRBJ2-2|TRBV4-1
CASSQDRGTGELFF
TGTGCCAGCAGCCAAGACAGGGGGACCGGGGAGCTGTTTTTT
>.|few|TRBJ2-7|TRBV5-6
CASSSYGSSHYEQYF
TGTGCCAGCAGCTCCTACGGTAGCTCCCACTACGAGCAGTACTTC
>.|.|TRBJ2-1|TRBV4-1
CASSVVGAGSSSEQFF
TGTGCCAGCAGCGTAGTGGGGGCAGGGAGTAGTAGTGAGCAGTTCTTC
>TRBD1|.|TRBJ1-2|TRBV6-1
CASSETGGISGYTF
TGTGCCAGCAGCGAGACAGGGGGGATTAGTGGCTACACCTTC
>.|once|TRBJ2-3|TRBV12-3/TRBV12-4
CASSGDPAGTDTQYF
TGTGCCAGCAGTGGCGATCCAGCAGGGACAGATACGCAGTATTTT
>.|.|TRBJ2-7|TRBV20-1
CSATEGGLDEQYF
TGCAGTGCCACAGAGGGGGGTTTGGACGAGCAGTACTTC
>TRBD2|few|TRBJ2-1|TRBV3-1
CASGRLAGYNEQFF
TGTGCCAGCGGCCGACTAGCGGGGTACAATGAGCAGTTCTTC
>TRBD2|few|TRBJ2-3|TRBV20-1
CSAGRGVSPDTQYF
TGCAGTGCAGGGCGGGGGGTCAGCCCAGATACGCAGTATTTT
>TRBD1|few|TRBJ1-4|TRBV6-5
CASSTRGGRDEKLFF
TGTGCCAGCAGTACCAGGGGGGGTCGGGATGAAAAACTGTTTTTT
>TRBD1|.|TRBJ1-6|TRBV5-1
CASSRGDRVSPLHF
TGCGCCAGCAGCCGCGGTGACAGGGTTTCACCCCTCCACTTT
>.|.|TRBJ2-1|TRBV5-1
CASSWADRLGIEQFF
TGCGCCAGCAGCTGGGCCGATCGACTAGGGATTGAGCAGTTCTTC
>.|.|TRBJ1-2|TRBV12-3/TRBV12-4
CASSLRTRGLYGYTF
TGTGCCAGCAGTTTAAGAACCCGGGGGCTATATGGCTACACCTTC
>TRBD1|few|TRBJ2-7|TRBV29-1
CSVVLWDSRSYEQYF
TGCAGCGTTGTTTTATGGGACAGTCGTTCCTACGAGCAGTACTTC
>TRBD2|few|TRBJ2-1|TRBV20-1
CSAISGTSGGVRSYNEQFF
TGCAGTGCTATCAGTGGGACTAGCGGGGGGGTGCGGTCCTACAATGAGCAGTTCTTC
>.|.|TRBJ1-2|TRBV28
CASSLEGIGTF
TGTGCCAGCAGTTTAGAGGGTATAGGCACCTTC
>.|few|TRBJ2-5|TRBV7-8
CASSGGRSYQETQYF
TGTGCCAGCAGCGGGGGCCGCAGTTACCAAGAGACCCAGTACTTC
>.|few|TRBJ1-1|TRBV5-1
CASSTTGPGDYTEAFF
TGCGCCAGCAGCACCACGGGCCCAGGGGATTACACTGAAGCTTTCTTT